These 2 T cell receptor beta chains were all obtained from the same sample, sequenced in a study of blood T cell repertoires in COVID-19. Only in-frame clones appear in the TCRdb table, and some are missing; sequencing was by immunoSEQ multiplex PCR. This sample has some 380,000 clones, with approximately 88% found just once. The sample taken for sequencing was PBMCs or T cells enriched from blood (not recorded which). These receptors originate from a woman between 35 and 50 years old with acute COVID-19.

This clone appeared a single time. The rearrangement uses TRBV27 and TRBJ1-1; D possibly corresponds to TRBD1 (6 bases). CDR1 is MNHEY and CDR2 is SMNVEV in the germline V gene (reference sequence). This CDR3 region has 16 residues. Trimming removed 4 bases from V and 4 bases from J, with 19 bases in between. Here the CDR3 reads CASSSYNRVPGTEAFF. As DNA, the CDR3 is TGTGCCAGCAGTTCATACAACAGGGTTCCGGGCACTGAAGCTTTCTTT.

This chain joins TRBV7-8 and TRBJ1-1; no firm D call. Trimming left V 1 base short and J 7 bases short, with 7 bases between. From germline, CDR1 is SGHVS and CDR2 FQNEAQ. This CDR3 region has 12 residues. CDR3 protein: CASSLDTVEAFF. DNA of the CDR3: TGTGCCAGCAGCTTAGATACAGTTGAAGCTTTCTTT.